The 12 T cell receptor beta chains below were found in one sample sequenced in a study of blood T cell repertoires in COVID-19. Generated by immunoSEQ multiplex PCR, the TCRdb table keeps only in-frame clones and is missing some. Here the sample spans some 130,000 clones, around 89% being singletons. The sequencing input was peripheral blood. The receptors here all came from a man between 60 and 75 years old with COVID-19, enrolled during active disease.

The chain couples TRBV6-5 to TRBJ1-3; D possibly corresponds to TRBD1 (5 bases). With 6 bases removed from V and 0 bases from J, the gap between germline ends came to 12 bases. Germline V gene data show CDR1 as MNHEY and CDR2 as SVGAGI. The CDR3 is 15 amino acids. CDR3 amino acids: CASSFRVSSGNTIYF. The DNA of the CDR3 is TGTGCCAGCAGCTTCAGGGTCAGCTCTGGAAACACCATATATTTT.

The chain uses TRBV5-4 and TRBJ2-5, with 8 positions matching TRBD1. The CDR3 covers 15 residues. V gave up 1 base and J gave up 4 bases; unmatched junction bases: 6. Germline CDR1 and CDR2: SGHNT and YYREEE (reference sequence). CDR3 nucleotides: TGTGCCAGCAGCTTGTCAGGACAGGGACTAGAGACCCAGTACTTC. This translates into CASSLSGQGLETQYF.

The chain joins TRBV12-3 or TRBV12-4 to TRBJ1-1; D possibly corresponds to TRBD1 (6 bases). V was pared by 8 bases and J by 10 bases, with 20 bases between. The CDR3 spans 13 residues. As DNA, the CDR3 is TGTGCCAGCGCTTTAGCCCAGGGGTCAAGAGCTTTCTTT. Protein sequence: CASALAQGSRAFF.

The chain joins TRBV10-3 to TRBJ2-1, with D perhaps matching TRBD1 (6 bases). The CDR3 consists of 15 residues. Germline CDR1 reads ENHRY; CDR2 reads SYGVKD. V was clipped by 0 bases and J by 7 bases, with 13 bases between them. CDR3 DNA: TGTGCCATCAGTGAGTCCCGCGGACAGTCGAATGAGCAGTTCTTC. This sequence encodes CAISESRGQSNEQFF.

The chain carries TRBV7-8 and TRBJ1-2; 9 bases fit TRBD1. Unmatched junction bases numbered 8, after V lost 3 bases and J lost 0 bases. Germline V gives CDR1 SGHVS, CDR2 FQNEAQ. This CDR3 spans 17 amino acids. CDR3 sequence reads: CASSFATGGKANYGYTF. CDR3 coding DNA: TGTGCCAGCAGCTTCGCGACAGGGGGAAAAGCTAACTATGGCTACACCTTC.

The chain recombines TRBV5-1 with TRBJ1-4, with TRBD1 matching 8 bases. The CDR3 totals 14 residues. Germline lookup yields CDR1 SGHRS and CDR2 YFSETQ. Trimming took 4 bases from V and 8 from J; bases not matched to a gene: 7. CDR3 sequence reads: CASSVQGGREKLFF. Here the CDR3 DNA reads TGCGCCAGCAGCGTACAGGGGGGAAGGGAAAAACTGTTTTTT.

The chain is built from TRBV6-1 and TRBJ2-1, with D possibly TRBD1 on 5 matching bases. The CDR3 covers 13 residues. Germline loops: CDR1 MNHNS, CDR2 SASEGT. V shed 3 bases and J shed 4 bases, with 7 bases lying between them. The chain's CDR3 is CASSDRQYNEQFF. The CDR3 DNA follows: TGTGCCAGCAGTGACCGACAGTACAATGAGCAGTTCTTC.

The chain couples TRBV6-2 or TRBV6-3 to TRBJ2-7; 11 bases line up with TRBD2. The length of the CDR3 is 14 residues. J gave up 5 bases and V 4 bases, and 4 bases lay outside the gene matches. The germline CDR1 and CDR2 sequences are MNHEY and SVGEGT. CDR3: CASSLAGGHHEQYF. In DNA, the CDR3 is TGTGCCAGCAGTTTAGCGGGGGGGCACCACGAGCAGTACTTC.

This clone was seen just once. The chain joins TRBV7-3 to TRBJ1-2; a weak D match, TRBD1 (5 bases). Trimming cost V 0 bases and J 6 bases, with 11 bases left between them. Germline V gene data show CDR1 as SGHTA and CDR2 as FQGTGA. This CDR3 has 14 amino acids. The CDR3 loop reads CASSLTPGMNGYTF. As DNA, the CDR3 is TGTGCCAGCAGCTTAACCCCAGGGATGAATGGCTACACCTTC.

V usage is TRBV12-3 or TRBV12-4 and J usage is TRBJ2-7, with D maybe TRBD1 (5 bases). The CDR3 is made up of 13 amino acids. Trimming pared 10 bases from V and 4 bases from J, leaving 17 bases between. CDR3 in amino acids: CATQEQGQYEQYF. The DNA for the CDR3 is TGTGCCACCCAGGAGCAGGGTCAATACGAGCAGTACTTC.

The chain combines TRBV30 with TRBJ1-1; the D gene is possibly TRBD1 (6 bases). With 2 bases removed from V and 5 bases from J, the gap between germline ends came to 15 bases. The CDR3 loop spans 14 amino acids. Germline lookup yields CDR1 GTSNPN and CDR2 SVGIG (reference sequence). Here the CDR3 reads CAWSKSWQGTEAFF. The CDR3 region has the DNA TGTGCCTGGAGTAAATCTTGGCAGGGGACTGAAGCTTTCTTT. Looking up the rest from reference TRBV30 and TRBJ1-1 gives the full variable domain: SQTIHQWPATLVQPVGSPLSLECTVEGTSNPNLYWYRQAAGRGLQLLFYSVGIGQISSEVPQNLSASRPQDRQFILSSKKLLLSDSGFYLCAWSKSWQGTEAFFGQGTRLTVV.

The chain recombines TRBV6-2 or TRBV6-3 with TRBJ2-5; tentative D call: TRBD2 (6 bases). V was cut by 5 bases and J by 7 bases, with 20 bases left in between. The germline V gene encodes CDR1 MNHEY and CDR2 SVGEGT. The CDR3 has 15 amino acids. CDR3 sequence: CASSPLGGQRVTQYF. Here the CDR3 DNA reads TGTGCCAGCAGTCCACTCGGAGGGCAGAGGGTGACCCAGTACTTC.